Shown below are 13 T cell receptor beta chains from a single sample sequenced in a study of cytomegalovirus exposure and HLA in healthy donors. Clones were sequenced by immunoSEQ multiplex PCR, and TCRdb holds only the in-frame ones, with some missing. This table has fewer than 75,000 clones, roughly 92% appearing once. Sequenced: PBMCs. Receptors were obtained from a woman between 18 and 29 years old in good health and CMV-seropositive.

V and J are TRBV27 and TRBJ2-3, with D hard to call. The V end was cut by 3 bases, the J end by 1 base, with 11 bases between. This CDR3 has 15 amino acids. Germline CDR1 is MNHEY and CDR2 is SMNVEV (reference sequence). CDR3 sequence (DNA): TGTGCCAGCAGTTTGTTTGTGCAGGGCACAGATACGCAGTATTTT. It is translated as CASSLFVQGTDTQYF.

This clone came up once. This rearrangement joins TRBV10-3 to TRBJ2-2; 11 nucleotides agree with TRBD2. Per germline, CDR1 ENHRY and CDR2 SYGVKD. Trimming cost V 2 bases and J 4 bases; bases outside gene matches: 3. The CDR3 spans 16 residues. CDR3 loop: CAISETSGSVTGELFF. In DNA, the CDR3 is TGTGCCATCAGTGAGACTAGCGGGAGTGTCACCGGGGAGCTGTTTTTT.

DNA for the CDR3: TGTGCCAGCAGTACCCTTTACTCCCCCGAGGAGCTGTTTTTT. Translating gives CASSTLYSPEELFF. J is TRBJ2-2 and V is TRBV27, with D unclear. Trimming stripped 5 bases from V and 10 bases from J, with 17 bases between. CDR1 is MNHEY, CDR2 SMNVEV, per germline (reference sequence). The CDR3 spans 14 residues.

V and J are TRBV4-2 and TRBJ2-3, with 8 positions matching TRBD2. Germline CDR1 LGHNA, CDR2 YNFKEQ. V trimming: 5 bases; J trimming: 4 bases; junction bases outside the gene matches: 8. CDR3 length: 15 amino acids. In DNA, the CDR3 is TGTGCCAGCAGCTCCCGACTAGCGAACTCAGATACGCAGTATTTT. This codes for CASSSRLANSDTQYF.

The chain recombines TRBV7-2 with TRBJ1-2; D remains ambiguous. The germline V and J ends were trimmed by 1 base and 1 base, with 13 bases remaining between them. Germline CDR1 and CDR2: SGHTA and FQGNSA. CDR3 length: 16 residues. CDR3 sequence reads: CASSLDIGLNNYGYTF. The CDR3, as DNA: TGTGCCAGCAGCTTAGACATCGGGTTAAATAACTATGGCTACACCTTC. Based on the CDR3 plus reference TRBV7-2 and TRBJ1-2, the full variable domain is GAGVSQSPSNKVTEKGKDVELRCDPISGHTALYWYRQSLGQGLEFLIYFQGNSAPDKSGLPSDRFSAERTGGSVSTLTIQRTQQEDSAVYLCASSLDIGLNNYGYTFGSGTRLTVV.

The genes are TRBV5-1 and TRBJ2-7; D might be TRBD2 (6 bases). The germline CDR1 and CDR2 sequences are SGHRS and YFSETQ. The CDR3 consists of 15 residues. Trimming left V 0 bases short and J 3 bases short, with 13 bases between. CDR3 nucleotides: TGCGCCAGCAGCTTGGATCCTAGCGTGGGCTACGAGCAGTACTTC. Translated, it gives CASSLDPSVGYEQYF.

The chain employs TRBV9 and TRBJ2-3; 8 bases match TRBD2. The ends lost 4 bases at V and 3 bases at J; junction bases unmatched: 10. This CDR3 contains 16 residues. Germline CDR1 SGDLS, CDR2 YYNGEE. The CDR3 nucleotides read TGTGCCAGCAGCTCCAGTAGCGGGATTCAAACAGATACGCAGTATTTT. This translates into CASSSSSGIQTDTQYF.

As DNA, the CDR3 is TGTGCCAGCAGCCGCGGACTAGCGGGAGGGCCGGATACGCAGTATTTT. Its protein product is CASSRGLAGGPDTQYF. The genes are TRBV7-9 and TRBJ2-3; 15 bases map to TRBD2. V lost 5 bases to trimming and J lost 6 bases; unmatched junction nucleotides: 6. This CDR3 contains 16 residues. CDR1 is SEHNR, CDR2 FQNEAQ, per germline (reference sequence).

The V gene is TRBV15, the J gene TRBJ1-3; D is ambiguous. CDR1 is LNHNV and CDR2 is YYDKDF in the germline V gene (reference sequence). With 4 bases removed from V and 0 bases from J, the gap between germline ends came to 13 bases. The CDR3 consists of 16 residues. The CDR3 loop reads CATSKWTGFSGNTIYF. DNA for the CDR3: TGTGCCACCAGCAAGTGGACGGGATTCTCTGGAAACACCATATATTTT. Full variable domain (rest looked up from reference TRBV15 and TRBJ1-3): DAMVIQNPRYQVTQFGKPVTLSCSQTLNHNVMYWYQQKSSQAPKLLFHYYDKDFNNEADTPDNFQSRRPNTSFCFLDIRSPGLGDTAMYLCATSKWTGFSGNTIYFGEGSWLTVV.

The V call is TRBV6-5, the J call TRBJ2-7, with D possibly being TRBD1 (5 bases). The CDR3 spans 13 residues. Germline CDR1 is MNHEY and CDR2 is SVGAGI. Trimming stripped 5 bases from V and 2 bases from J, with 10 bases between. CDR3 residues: CASSKGSPYEQYF. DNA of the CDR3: TGTGCCAGCAGTAAGGGGTCCCCCTACGAGCAGTACTTC.

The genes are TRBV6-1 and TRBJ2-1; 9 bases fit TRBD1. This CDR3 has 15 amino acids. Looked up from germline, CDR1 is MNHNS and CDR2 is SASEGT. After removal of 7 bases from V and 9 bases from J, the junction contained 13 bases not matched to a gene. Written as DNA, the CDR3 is TGTGCCAGCAATTTGGACAGGGGACACGTCAGTGAGCAGTTCTTC. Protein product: CASNLDRGHVSEQFF.

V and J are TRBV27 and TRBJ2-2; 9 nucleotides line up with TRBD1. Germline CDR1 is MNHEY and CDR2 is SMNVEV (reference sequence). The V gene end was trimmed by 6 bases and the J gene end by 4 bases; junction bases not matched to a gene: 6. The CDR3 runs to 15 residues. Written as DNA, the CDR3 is TGTGCCAGCAGCCGACAGGGGGAGAGCACCGGGGAGCTGTTTTTT. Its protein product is CASSRQGESTGELFF.

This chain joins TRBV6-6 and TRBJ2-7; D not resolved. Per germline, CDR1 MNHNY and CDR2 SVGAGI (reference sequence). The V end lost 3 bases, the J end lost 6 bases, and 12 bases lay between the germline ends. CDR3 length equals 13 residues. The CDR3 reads CASSYLSDGEQYF. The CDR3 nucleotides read TGTGCCAGCAGTTATCTTAGTGATGGCGAGCAGTACTTC.